The TCR beta chain under discussion was sequenced for a study of cytomegalovirus exposure and HLA in healthy donors. Healthy bone marrow donors formed the donor group. Details on this clone: The antigen remains undetermined.

Study results and caveats: Later analysis demonstrated an association between a missense DCLRE1C variant and TCR beta V- and J-gene trimming. The presence/absence work took it that sequencing depth was about the same across donors. Researchers reported that a few CMV-associated chains were confirmed in vitro as CMV antigen-specific.

The primer mix had 60 Vbeta and 13 Jbeta primers. Some clones are missing from TCRdb's copy, which holds only in-frame ones; the method was immunoSEQ multiplex PCR. There are 150,000 to 200,000 clones in the sample; 70% to 90% occur only once, and roughly 8.8% lies in the top ten. This TCR came from a man between 18 and 35 years old in good health and CMV-seropositive. The sample taken for sequencing was PBMCs.

The CDR3 here is CASSEIRQPQHF. CDR3 sequence (DNA): TGTGCCAGCAGTGAGATCCGGCAGCCCCAGCATTTT. The chain has TRBV2 and TRBJ1-5; D is ambiguous. This CDR3 is 12 amino acids long. Germline V gene sequence: CDR1 SNHLY, CDR2 FYNNEI. Trimming took off 3 bases at V and 7 bases at J, with 7 bases between the two ends.